One sample yielded the 18 T cell receptor beta chains listed below, sequenced in a study of shared clonotypes between healthy human individuals. Generated by immunoSEQ multiplex PCR, the TCRdb table keeps only in-frame clones and is missing some. The sample lists about 560,000 clones; around 81% were seen once. Material: PBMCs. Every receptor here comes from a woman aged 40 to 50 in good health. Some clones in this sample may be carry-over from other donors' samples.

This clone was recorded only once. This chain joins TRBV28 and TRBJ2-7; a possible D gene is TRBD1 (6 bases). Germline CDR1 is MDHEN and CDR2 is SYDVKM. CDR3 length: 15 residues. Trimming pared 4 bases from V and 7 bases from J, leaving 20 bases between. CDR3 residues: CASSSPPRTAGEQYF. The CDR3 DNA is TGTGCCAGCAGTTCCCCTCCTCGGACAGCAGGAGAGCAGTACTTC.

This sequence joins TRBV4-2 and TRBJ1-5; 7 nucleotides align to TRBD1. Germline V gene lookup returns CDR1 LGHNA and CDR2 YNFKEQ. This CDR3 is built from 14 residues. V lost 1 base, J lost 5 bases, and 2 bases stayed unmatched. The CDR3 DNA reads TGTGCCAGCAGCCAAGTAACAGGGGATCAGCCCCAGCATTTT. It encodes CASSQVTGDQPQHF.

This clone was counted at least ten times. The CDR3 DNA follows: TGTGCCAGCAGTTTAGCGGACAGTAATGAAAAACTGTTTTTT. It is translated as CASSLADSNEKLFF. This chain links TRBV27 with TRBJ1-4; D might be TRBD1 (6 bases). The V end lost 2 bases, the J end lost 4 bases, and 8 bases lay between the germline ends. This CDR3 comprises 14 residues. The germline gives CDR1 MNHEY, CDR2 SMNVEV (reference sequence). Drawing the rest from reference TRBV27 and TRBJ1-4, the complete variable domain is EAQVTQNPRYLITVTGKKLTVTCSQNMNHEYMSWYRQDPGLGLRQIYYSMNVEVTDKGDVPEGYKVSRKEKRNFPLILESPSPNQTSLYFCASSLADSNEKLFFGSGTQLSVL.

The V and J genes are TRBV7-3 and TRBJ2-7; the match to TRBD2 covers 13 bases. Trimming at V came to 5 bases and at J to 9 bases, leaving 10 bases not matched to a gene. This CDR3 is built from 15 residues. From germline, CDR1 is SGHTA and CDR2 FQGTGA. CDR3 bases: TGTGCCAGCAGCAGCCAGTGGACTAGCGGGAGAGGGCAGTACTTC. Translating gives CASSSQWTSGRGQYF. The full variable domain, with the rest looked up from reference TRBV7-3 and TRBJ2-7, is GAGVSQTPSNKVTEKGKYVELRCDPISGHTALYWYRQSLGQGPEFLIYFQGTGAADDSGLPNDRFFAVRPEGSVSTLKIQRTERGDSAVYLCASSSQWTSGRGQYFGPGTRLTVT.

This chain joins TRBV27 and TRBJ1-2; perhaps TRBD1 as D (5 bases). The CDR3 runs 13 residues. V was clipped by 6 bases and J by 7 bases, with 15 bases between them. Germline CDR1 and CDR2: MNHEY and SMNVEV (reference sequence). CDR3 coding DNA: TGTGCCAGCAGACCTGTTGGGGACCTTGGCTACACCTTC. It encodes CASRPVGDLGYTF.

The chain recombines TRBV28 with TRBJ2-7; TRBD2 agrees at 9 bases. CDR1 and CDR2 (germline): MDHEN, SYDVKM. This CDR3 comprises 17 residues. V was clipped by 4 bases and J by 2 bases; unmatched bases: 12. CDR3 bases: TGTGCCAGCAGTTCCAGGGCAGCGGGAGGTGGGGCCTACGAGCAGTACTTC. Residues: CASSSRAAGGGAYEQYF.

The J gene is TRBJ2-1, the V gene TRBV15, with TRBD2 identical over 12 bases. Germline-derived CDR1 and CDR2 are LNHNV and YYDKDF (reference sequence). The junction had 16 bases not matched to a gene; V was cut back by 4 bases and J by 0 bases. This CDR3 region has 21 residues. The CDR3 spells CATSTKTSGRPTGHSYNEQFF. CDR3 sequence (DNA): TGTGCCACCAGCACCAAGACTAGCGGGAGACCGACGGGGCACTCCTACAATGAGCAGTTCTTC.

The V call is TRBV27, the J call TRBJ2-3; D remains ambiguous. CDR1 MNHEY and CDR2 SMNVEV come from the germline V gene (reference sequence). Trimming took 2 bases from V and 2 from J, leaving 17 bases between them. CDR3 length equals 17 residues. The CDR3 loop reads CASSLKWAATYTDTQYF. CDR3 coding DNA: TGTGCCAGCAGTTTAAAATGGGCGGCTACCTACACAGATACGCAGTATTTT.

The chain is built from TRBV11-2 and TRBJ2-1, with 7 bases fitting TRBD2. Germline loops: CDR1 SGHAT, CDR2 FQNNGV. The CDR3 sequence is 17 residues long. V was pared by 5 bases and J by 5 bases, with 15 bases of the junction left unmatched. The CDR3 DNA reads TGTGCCAGCAGCCGACCGAGTAGCGGGCTAGGGAACAATGAGCAGTTCTTC. Translation gives CASSRPSSGLGNNEQFF.

This chain connects TRBV5-1 to TRBJ2-5; D is possibly TRBD2 (6 bases). Germline assignment: CDR1 SGHRS and CDR2 YFSETQ. Trimming pared 3 bases from V and 1 base from J, leaving 16 bases between. The CDR3 runs 16 residues. The CDR3 sequence: CASSSGVAGTQETQYF. The CDR3 DNA sequence: TGCGCCAGCAGCTCCGGCGTCGCGGGAACCCAAGAGACCCAGTACTTC.

This clone was seen once. This chain connects TRBV23-1 to TRBJ2-7; D unclear. TRBV23-1 is noted as an ORF with a role that remains uncertain. This CDR3 has 17 amino acids. V dropped 0 bases and J dropped 2 bases, with 17 bases sitting between them. CDR3 sequence reads: CASSQSFWSAHTYEQYF. The CDR3 DNA is TGCGCCAGCAGTCAATCGTTTTGGTCAGCTCATACCTACGAGCAGTACTTC.

The chain employs TRBV11-1 and TRBJ2-1; D is undetermined. From germline, CDR1 is SGHAT and CDR2 FQDESV (reference sequence). Trimming took off 1 base at V and 5 bases at J, with 6 bases between the two ends. The CDR3 is made up of 13 amino acids. CDR3 nucleotides: TGTGCCAGCAGCTTAGGGACGAACAATGAGCAGTTCTTC. This translates into CASSLGTNNEQFF. The entire variable domain, with the rest obtained from reference TRBV11-1 and TRBJ2-1, is as follows: EAEVAQSPRYKITEKSQAVAFWCDPISGHATLYWYRQILGQGPELLVQFQDESVVDDSQLPKDRFSAERLKGVDSTLKIQPAELGDSAMYLCASSLGTNNEQFFGPGTRLTVL.

The chain links TRBV2 to TRBJ2-4; 10 bases align to TRBD2. The V and J ends lost 7 bases and 0 bases, in that order; junction bases with no gene match: 3. CDR3 length: 15 residues. Germline CDR1 and CDR2: SNHLY and FYNNEI. CDR3 region: CASTRLAGAKNIQYF. The CDR3 coding sequence is TGTGCCAGCACAAGACTAGCGGGAGCCAAAAACATTCAGTACTTC.

The rearrangement joins TRBV6-1 to TRBJ1-4; 8 bases agree with TRBD1. V dropped 1 base and J dropped 6; count of bases not matched to a gene: 7. From germline, CDR1 is MNHNS and CDR2 SASEGT. The CDR3 has 16 amino acids. CDR3 nucleotides: TGTGCCAGCAGTGAAGGCCCGACAGGGGAGGATGAAAAACTGTTTTTT. The encoded protein is CASSEGPTGEDEKLFF.

The rearrangement links TRBV25-1 to TRBJ2-7; D is possibly TRBD2 (5 bases). The V end lost 8 bases, the J end lost 0 bases, and 14 bases lay between the germline ends. Germline values: CDR1 MGHDK, CDR2 SYGVNS. This CDR3 has 14 residues. For the CDR3, the DNA is TGTGCCAGCGGAGGAGACCGGGACTCCTACGAGCAGTACTTC. This translates into CASGGDRDSYEQYF.

The CDR3 spells CASSQSLAESYEQYF. The CDR3, as DNA: TGCGCCAGCAGCCAAAGTCTAGCGGAGAGCTACGAGCAGTACTTC. J is TRBJ2-7 and V is TRBV4-3; 7 nucleotides align to TRBD2. The CDR3 sequence is 15 residues long. The germline V gene encodes CDR1 LGHNA and CDR2 YSLEER. V shed 2 bases and J 3 bases; nucleotides not matched to a gene: 7.

This chain connects TRBV29-1 to TRBJ1-1; a possible D gene is TRBD1 (6 bases). The germline gives CDR1 SQVTM, CDR2 ANQGSEA. The CDR3 length is 12 residues. Between the trimmed V and J ends, which lost 3 bases and 4 bases, there was a span of 9 bases. The CDR3 DNA reads as TGCAGCGTTGAGTGGGGGCGCACTGAAGCTTTCTTT. This encodes CSVEWGRTEAFF.

The V and J genes are TRBV29-1 and TRBJ2-2; TRBD1 matches at 11 bases. The V segment lost 5 bases and the J segment 5 bases; nucleotides outside the gene matches: 4. This CDR3 comprises 14 residues. From germline, CDR1 is SQVTM and CDR2 ANQGSEA. The CDR3 nucleotides read TGCAGCGTTTGGGGGACAGGGGGAACCGGGGAGCTGTTTTTT. Its translation is CSVWGTGGTGELFF.